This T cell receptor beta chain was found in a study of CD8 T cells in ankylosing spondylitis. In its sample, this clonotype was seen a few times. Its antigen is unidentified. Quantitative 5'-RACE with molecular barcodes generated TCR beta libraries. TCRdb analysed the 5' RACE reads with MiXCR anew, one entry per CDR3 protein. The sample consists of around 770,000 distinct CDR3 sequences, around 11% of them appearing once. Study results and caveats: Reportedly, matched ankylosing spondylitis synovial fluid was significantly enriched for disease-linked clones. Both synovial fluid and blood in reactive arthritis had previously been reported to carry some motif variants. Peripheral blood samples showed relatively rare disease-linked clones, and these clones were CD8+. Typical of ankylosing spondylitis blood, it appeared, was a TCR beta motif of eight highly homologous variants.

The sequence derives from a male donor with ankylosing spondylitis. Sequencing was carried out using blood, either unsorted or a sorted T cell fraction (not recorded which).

The CDR3 region has the DNA TGCGCCAGCAGCCGCGGGACAGGGCGGCAAGAGACCCAGTACTTC. Protein sequence: CASSRGTGRQETQYF. The chain carries TRBV5-1 and TRBJ2-5; 9 nucleotides agree with TRBD1. The CDR3 is 15 residues long. Per the germline V gene, CDR1 is SGHRS and CDR2 is YFSETQ. J lost 2 bases, V lost 4 bases, and 6 bases had no gene match. Based on the CDR3 plus reference TRBV5-1 and TRBJ2-5, the full variable domain is KAGVTQTPRYLIKTRGQQVTLSCSPISGHRSVSWYQQTPGQGLQFLFEYFSETQRNKGNFPGRFSGRQFSNSRSEMNVSTLELGDSALYLCASSRGTGRQETQYFGPGTRLLVL.